This T cell receptor (beta chain) is drawn from a study of blood T cell repertoires in COVID-19. This clone was found a few times. Some clones are missing from TCRdb's copy, which holds only in-frame ones; the method was immunoSEQ multiplex PCR. This sample carries approximately 280,000 clones, roughly 90% of them seen once, and the ten largest clones take 2.2%. Germline V gene sequence: CDR1 LGHDT, CDR2 YNNKEL (reference sequence). The V gene lost 2 bases and the J gene lost 6 bases, with 21 bases spanning the gap. The length of the CDR3 is 17 residues. Material: peripheral blood. The gene calls are TRBV3-1 (or the pseudogene TRBV3-2) and TRBJ2-3; weak D call: TRBD1 (6 bases). This clonotype was sampled from a man aged 45-60 years with acute or convalescent COVID-19. CDR3: CASSQNAGWAGQDTQYF. CDR3 in DNA: TGTGCCAGCAGCCAAAACGCGGGTTGGGCCGGACAGGATACGCAGTATTTT.